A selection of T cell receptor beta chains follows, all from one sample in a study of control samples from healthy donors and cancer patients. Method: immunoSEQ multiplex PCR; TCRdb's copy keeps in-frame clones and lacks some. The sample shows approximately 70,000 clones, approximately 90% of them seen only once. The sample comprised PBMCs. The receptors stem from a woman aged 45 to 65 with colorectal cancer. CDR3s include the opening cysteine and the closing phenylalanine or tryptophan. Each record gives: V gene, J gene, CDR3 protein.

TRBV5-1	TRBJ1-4	CASSPGQVGEKLFF
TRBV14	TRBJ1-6	CASSRINSPLHF
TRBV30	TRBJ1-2	CACPRTGYLYGYTF
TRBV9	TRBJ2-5	CASSVAASGKQETQYF
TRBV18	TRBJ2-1	CASSPGLNNEQFF
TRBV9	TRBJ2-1	CASSVGGFNEQFF
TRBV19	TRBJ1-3	CAIGGNTIYF
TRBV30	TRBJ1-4	CACQRLTNEKLFF
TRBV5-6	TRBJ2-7	CASSLIGLAGAGEQYF
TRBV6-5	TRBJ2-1	CASSYSMRDKEQFF
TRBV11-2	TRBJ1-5	CASSLSTGEHSNQPQHF
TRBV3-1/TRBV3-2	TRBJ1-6	CASSQAQTSPLHF
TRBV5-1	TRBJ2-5	CASSSRVQETQYF
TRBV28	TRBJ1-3	CASSPWPNSGNTIYF
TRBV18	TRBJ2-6	CASAASPWANVLTF
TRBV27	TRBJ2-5	CASGMGETQYF
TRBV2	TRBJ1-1	CASSERGLWAFF
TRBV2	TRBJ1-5	CASSQDRLVYQPQHF
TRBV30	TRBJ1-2	CAWRVNRGIYGYTF
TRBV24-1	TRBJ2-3	CATSDPGSGASTDTQYF
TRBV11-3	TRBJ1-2	CASRWGTPYGYTF
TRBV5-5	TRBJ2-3	CASSLSGGRRETDTQYF
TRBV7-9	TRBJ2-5	CASSPQGQRQETQYF
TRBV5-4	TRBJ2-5	CASSLASGVGTQYF
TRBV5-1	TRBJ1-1	CASSWTGRNTEAFF
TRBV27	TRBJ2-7	CASSLSWSSQGYEQYF
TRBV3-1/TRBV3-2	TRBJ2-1	CASGVGGGAGEQFF
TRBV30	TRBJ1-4	CAWRADNEKLFF
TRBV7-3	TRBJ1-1	CASSSSGILNTEAFF
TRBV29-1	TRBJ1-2	CSVGDLNYGYTF
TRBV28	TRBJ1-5	CASTSLGTVMGQPQHF
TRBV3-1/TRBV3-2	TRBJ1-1	CASSRGQGGSTEAFF
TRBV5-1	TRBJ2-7	CASSLGSGRAGYEQYF